This T cell receptor beta chain was found in a study of cytomegalovirus exposure and HLA in healthy donors. 13 Jbeta primers and 60 Vbeta primers were used for the PCR. Method: immunoSEQ multiplex PCR; TCRdb's copy keeps in-frame clones and lacks some. The sample lists some 80,000 clones; more than 50% were seen once. Only a few counts were recorded for this clone. As yet, its antigen is unknown. Germline values: CDR1 SGHRS, CDR2 YFSETQ. The CDR3 runs to 14 residues. Losses at the gene ends were 3 bases for V and 4 bases for J; bases not matched to a gene: 4. General study findings and limits: Later analysis showed most CMV-associated TCR beta chains appearing HLA-restricted. Within an earlier analysis, most TCR beta V segments proved productive either about 87% or about 30% of the time. TCR beta V- and J-gene trimming was later associated with a missense DCLRE1C variant.

The sequenced material came from PBMCs. V is TRBV5-1 and J is TRBJ2-5; 9 bases match TRBD1. The sequence derives from a male donor in good health and CMV-seropositive. CDR3 protein: CASSYRGLGETQYF. The CDR3, as DNA: TGCGCCAGCAGCTACAGGGGGCTCGGAGAGACCCAGTACTTC. The full variable domain, rest sourced from reference TRBV5-1 and TRBJ2-5, is KAGVTQTPRYLIKTRGQQVTLSCSPISGHRSVSWYQQTPGQGLQFLFEYFSETQRNKGNFPGRFSGRQFSNSRSEMNVSTLELGDSALYLCASSYRGLGETQYFGPGTRLLVL.